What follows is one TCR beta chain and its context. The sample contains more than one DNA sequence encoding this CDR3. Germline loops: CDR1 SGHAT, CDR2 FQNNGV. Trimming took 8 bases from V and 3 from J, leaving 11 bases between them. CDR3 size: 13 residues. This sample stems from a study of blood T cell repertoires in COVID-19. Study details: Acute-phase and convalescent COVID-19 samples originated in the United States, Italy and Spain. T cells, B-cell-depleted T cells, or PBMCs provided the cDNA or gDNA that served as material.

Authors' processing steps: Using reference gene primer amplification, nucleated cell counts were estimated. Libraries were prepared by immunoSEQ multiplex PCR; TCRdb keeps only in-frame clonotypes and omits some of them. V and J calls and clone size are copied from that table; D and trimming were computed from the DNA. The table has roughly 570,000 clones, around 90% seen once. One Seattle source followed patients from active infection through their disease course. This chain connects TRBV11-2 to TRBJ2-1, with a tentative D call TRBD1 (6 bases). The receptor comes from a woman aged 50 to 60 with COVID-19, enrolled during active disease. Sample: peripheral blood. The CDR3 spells CASSLGGYNEQFF. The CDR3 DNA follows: TGTGCCAGCTCACTAGGGGGCTACAATGAGCAGTTCTTC.